These 5 T cell receptor beta chains came from one sample sequenced in a study of blood T cell repertoires in COVID-19. Only in-frame clones appear in the TCRdb table, and some are missing; sequencing was by immunoSEQ multiplex PCR. Among 70,000 or so clones listed, around 74% were seen once. The sample consisted of peripheral blood. The receptor source for this set is a man aged 65 to 85 with acute or convalescent COVID-19.

This sequence joins TRBV25-1 and TRBJ1-3, with a possible D match to TRBD1 (5 bases). Germline CDR1 reads MGHDK; CDR2 reads SYGVNS. V was shortened by 5 bases and J by 2 bases, with 10 bases between the two germline ends. The CDR3 runs to 14 residues. CDR3 bases: TGTGCCAGCAGTACAACAGGAGCTGGAAACACCATATATTTT. Its protein product is CASSTTGAGNTIYF.

The rearrangement uses TRBV28 and TRBJ1-5; D is unclear. The CDR3 consists of 12 residues. V was clipped by 2 bases and J by 10 bases, with 9 bases between them. Germline V gives CDR1 MDHEN, CDR2 SYDVKM. This CDR3 is CASSLVRSPQHF. In DNA form, the CDR3 reads TGTGCCAGCAGTTTAGTTAGGAGCCCCCAGCATTTT.

This sequence joins TRBV13 and TRBJ2-1, with TRBD2 identical over 8 bases. The J segment lost 8 bases and the V segment lost 2 bases, leaving 5 bases of the junction unmatched. CDR3 size: 14 residues. CDR1 is PRHDT and CDR2 is FYEKMQ in the germline V gene (reference sequence). CDR3 DNA sequence: TGTGCCAGCAGCTTAATGGGGACTAGAGATGAGCAGTTCTTC. Translating it yields CASSLMGTRDEQFF.

V is TRBV4-1 and J is TRBJ2-7, with 11 bases that match TRBD2. Germline values: CDR1 MGHRA, CDR2 YSYEKL. With V trimmed by 5 bases and J by 3 bases, 3 bases remained unmatched. CDR3 length: 14 amino acids. CDR3 loop: CASSYSGRDYEQYF. For the CDR3, the DNA is TGCGCCAGCAGCTATAGCGGGAGGGACTACGAGCAGTACTTC.

CDR3 amino acids: CSVAGTVNQPQHF. DNA of the CDR3: TGCAGCGTGGCCGGGACAGTCAATCAGCCCCAGCATTTT. This chain joins TRBV29-1 and TRBJ1-5, with 7 bases lining up with TRBD1. In germline, CDR1 is SQVTM, CDR2 ANQGSEA. The V and J ends lost 6 bases and 3 bases, in that order; junction bases with no gene match: 5. This CDR3 is 13 amino acids long.